What follows is one T cell receptor beta chain and its context. Its antigen is not known. Generated by immunoSEQ multiplex PCR, the TCRdb table keeps only in-frame clones and is missing some. This sample has some 17,000 clones; over 75% occur once, and the top ten carry about 28%. This entry belongs to a study of T cell therapy after organ transplantation. Study at large: Responders numbered eight and nonresponders two among 10 or so patients.

The CDR3 contains 17 residues. V shed 7 bases and J shed 0 bases, with 21 bases lying between them. CDR1 is SNHLY, CDR2 FYNNEI, per germline. The time point was: 20-29 weeks after completion of therapy. The TCR sequence derives from a human patient who had received a solid organ transplant and had CMV disease. The graft donor may account for some of the T cells. The chain employs TRBV2 and TRBJ1-1; D gene unclear. The specimen comprised CD8+ T cells from blood, sampled after autologous CMV-specific T cell therapy. This chain's CDR3 is CASNGFEGRTMNTEAFF. Written as DNA, the CDR3 is TGTGCCAGCAACGGGTTCGAGGGAAGAACCATGAACACTGAAGCTTTCTTT.